This TCR beta chain stems from a study of PD-1 blockade in classical Hodgkin lymphoma. General study results and limits: Significantly greater TCR diversity emerged by C4D1 in CD4+ cells but not CD8+ cells. Reports described newly diagnosed patients as having lower baseline TCR diversity than healthy donors.

The time point: cycle 4 day 1 (C4D1), after six to seven weeks of nivolumab. All patients experienced relapse after autologous stem cell transplantation, and brentuximab vedotin exposure was variable. Germline assignment: CDR1 MRHNA and CDR2 SNTAGT. This CDR3 is built from 17 residues. The junction had 9 bases not matched to a gene; V was cut back by 1 base and J by 4 bases. Of note for this clone: Its antigen is not identified.

Using immunoSEQ multiplex PCR, the repertoire was profiled, and TCRdb retains in-frame clones only, with some absent. The sample shows around 60,000 clones, around nine tenths of them seen only once. This clonotype originated in a human donor with classical Hodgkin lymphoma. The V call is TRBV6-4, the J call TRBJ1-5; 8 positions match TRBD1. The sample consisted of peripheral blood mononuclear cells (PBMCs), taken before the fourth cycle of nivolumab. The DNA of the CDR3 is TGTGCCAGCAGTGACTGCCGAGACAGGGGACGGAATCAGCCCCAGCATTTT. Protein product: CASSDCRDRGRNQPQHF.